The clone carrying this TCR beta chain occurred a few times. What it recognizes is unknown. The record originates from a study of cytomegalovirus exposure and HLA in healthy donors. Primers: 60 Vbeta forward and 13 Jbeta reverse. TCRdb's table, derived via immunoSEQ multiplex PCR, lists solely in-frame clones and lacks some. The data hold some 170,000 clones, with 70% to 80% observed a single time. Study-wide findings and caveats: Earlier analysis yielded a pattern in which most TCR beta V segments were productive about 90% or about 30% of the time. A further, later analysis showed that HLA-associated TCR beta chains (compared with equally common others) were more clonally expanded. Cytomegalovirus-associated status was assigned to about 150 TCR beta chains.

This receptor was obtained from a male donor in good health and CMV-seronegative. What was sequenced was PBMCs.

The CDR3 region is CASRTPSLRSTEAFF. As DNA, the CDR3 is TGTGCCAGCAGGACCCCATCTCTACGGAGCACTGAAGCTTTCTTT. The chain links TRBV28 to TRBJ1-1, with unresolved D. This CDR3 region has 15 residues. CDR1 and CDR2 (germline): MDHEN, SYDVKM. V lost 6 bases, J lost 4 bases, and 18 bases lay in between.